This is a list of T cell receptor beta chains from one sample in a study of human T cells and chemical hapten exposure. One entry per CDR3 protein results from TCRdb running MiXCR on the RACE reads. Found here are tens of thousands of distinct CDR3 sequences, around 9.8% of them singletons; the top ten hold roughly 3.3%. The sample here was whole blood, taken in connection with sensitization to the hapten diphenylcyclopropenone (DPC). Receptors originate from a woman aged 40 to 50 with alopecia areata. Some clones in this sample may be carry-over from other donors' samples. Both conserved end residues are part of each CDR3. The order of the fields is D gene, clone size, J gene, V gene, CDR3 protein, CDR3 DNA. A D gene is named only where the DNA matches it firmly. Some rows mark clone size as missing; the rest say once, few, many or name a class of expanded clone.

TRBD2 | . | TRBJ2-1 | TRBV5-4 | CASSVRGGRSNEQFF | TGTGCCAGCAGCGTGCGGGGGGGCCGGAGCAATGAGCAGTTCTTC
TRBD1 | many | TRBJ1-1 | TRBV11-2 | CASSPDRGHTEAFF | TGTGCCAGCAGCCCGGACAGGGGCCACACTGAAGCTTTCTTT
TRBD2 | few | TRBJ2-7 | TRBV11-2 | CASSLPRRGRGVGEQYF | TGTGCCAGCAGCTTACCCCGACGGGGGCGGGGGGTTGGCGAGCAGTACTTC
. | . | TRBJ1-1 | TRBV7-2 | CASSLEVGGTEAFF | TGTGCCAGCAGCTTAGAGGTCGGAGGGACTGAAGCTTTCTTT
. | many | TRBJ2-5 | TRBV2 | CASSAHNYYQETQYF | TGTGCCAGCAGTGCACACAACTACTATCAAGAGACCCAGTACTTC
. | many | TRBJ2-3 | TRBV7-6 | CASSLADQGLSTDTQYF | TGTGCCAGCAGCTTAGCCGACCAGGGACTTAGCACAGATACGCAGTATTTT
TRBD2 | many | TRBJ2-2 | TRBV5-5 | CASSFPGGAGGPMNTGELFF | TGTGCCAGCAGCTTCCCCGGGGGAGCGGGGGGCCCGATGAACACCGGGGAGCTGTTTTTT
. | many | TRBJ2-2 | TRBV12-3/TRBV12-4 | CASSFRLASTGELFF | TGTGCCAGCAGTTTTCGGCTAGCGTCCACCGGGGAGCTGTTTTTT
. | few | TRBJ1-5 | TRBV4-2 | CASRRDDQPQHF | TGTGCCAGTCGGAGAGACGATCAGCCCCAGCATTTT
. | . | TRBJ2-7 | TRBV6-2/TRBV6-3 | CASSYSGGQGSYEQYF | TGTGCCAGCAGTTACTCCGGAGGGCAGGGGTCCTACGAGCAGTACTTC
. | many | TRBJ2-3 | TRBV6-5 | CASSYSGVRGAYTDTQYF | TGTGCCAGCAGTTACTCGGGTGTACGGGGGGCCTACACAGATACGCAGTATTTT
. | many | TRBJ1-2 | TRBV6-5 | CASSYTGSSGYTF | TGTGCCAGCAGTTACACAGGGAGTAGCGGCTACACCTTC
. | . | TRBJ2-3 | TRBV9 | CASSVPGPSDTQYF | TGTGCCAGCAGCGTACCGGGACCAAGCGATACGCAGTATTTT
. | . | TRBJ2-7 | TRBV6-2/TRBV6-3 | CASSYSTGEQYF | TGTGCCAGCAGTTACTCGACCGGCGAGCAGTACTTC
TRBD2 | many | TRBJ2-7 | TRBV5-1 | CASSPGTSGGEQYF | TGCGCCAGCAGCCCCGGGACTAGCGGGGGCGAGCAGTACTTC
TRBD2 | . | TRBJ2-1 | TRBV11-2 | CASSSGTSGGNEQFF | TGTGCCAGCAGCTCTGGGACTAGCGGGGGTAATGAGCAGTTCTTC
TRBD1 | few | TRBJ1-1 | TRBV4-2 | CASSHGPGTGTLNTEAFF | TGTGCCAGCAGCCATGGTCCCGGGACAGGCACTTTGAACACTGAAGCTTTCTTT
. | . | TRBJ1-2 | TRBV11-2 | CASSFRGSYGYTF | TGTGCCAGCAGCTTCCGGGGCTCCTATGGCTACACCTTC
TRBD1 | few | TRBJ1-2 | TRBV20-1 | CSARQGVSYGYTF | TGCAGTGCGCGGCAGGGGGTTAGCTATGGCTACACCTTC
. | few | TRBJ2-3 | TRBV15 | CATSRGLVPDTQYF | TGTGCCACCAGCAGAGGCCTAGTGCCAGATACGCAGTATTTT
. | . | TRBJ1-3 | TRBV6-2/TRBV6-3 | CASRTRHSGNTIYF | TGTGCCAGCAGGACACGGCACTCTGGAAACACCATATATTTT
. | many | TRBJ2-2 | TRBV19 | CASSIRGLNTGELFF | TGTGCCAGTAGTATCCGGGGCCTGAACACCGGGGAGCTGTTTTTT
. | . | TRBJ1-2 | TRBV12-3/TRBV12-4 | CASSSGRNYGYTF | TGTGCCAGCAGTTCCGGACGGAACTATGGCTACACCTTC
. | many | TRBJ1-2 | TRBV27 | CASSSRALANYGYTF | TGTGCCAGCAGTTCGCGGGCACTCGCTAACTATGGCTACACCTTC
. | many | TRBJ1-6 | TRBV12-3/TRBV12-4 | CASSPTFSPLHF | TGTGCCAGCAGTCCCACCTTTTCACCCCTCCACTTT
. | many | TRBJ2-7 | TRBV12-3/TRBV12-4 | CASSLESRVRPYEQYF | TGTGCCAGCAGTTTAGAAAGTCGGGTGAGACCCTACGAGCAGTACTTC
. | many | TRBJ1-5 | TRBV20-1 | CSARDTRGGGNQPQHF | TGCAGTGCTAGAGATACCCGGGGAGGGGGCAATCAGCCCCAGCATTTT
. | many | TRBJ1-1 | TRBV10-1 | CASSDQGGAWGTEAFF | TGCGCCAGCAGTGACCAGGGTGGAGCCTGGGGCACTGAAGCTTTCTTT
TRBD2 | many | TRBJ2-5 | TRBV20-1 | CSAWDSGGAQETQYF | TGCAGTGCTTGGGATAGCGGGGGGGCCCAGGAGACCCAGTACTTC
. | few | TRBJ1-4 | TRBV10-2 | CASSSRAREREKLFF | TGCGCCAGCAGCTCCCGTGCCCGGGAGCGAGAAAAACTGTTTTTT
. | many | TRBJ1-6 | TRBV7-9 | CASSKGVTNSPLHF | TGTGCCAGCAGTAAAGGTGTGACTAATTCACCCCTCCACTTT
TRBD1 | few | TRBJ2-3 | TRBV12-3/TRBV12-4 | CASSWTGSTDTQYF | TGTGCCAGCAGTTGGACAGGGAGCACAGATACGCAGTATTTT
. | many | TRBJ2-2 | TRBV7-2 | CASRRDSSTGELFF | TGTGCCAGCAGGCGGGACTCAAGCACCGGGGAGCTGTTTTTT
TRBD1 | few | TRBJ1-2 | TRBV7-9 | CASSPTGGRYGYTF | TGTGCCAGCAGCCCCACAGGGGGAAGGTATGGCTACACCTTC
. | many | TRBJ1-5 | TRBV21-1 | CASSKATGGGGESNQPQHF | TGTGCCAGCAGCAAAGCGACAGGGGGCGGAGGGGAGAGCAATCAGCCCCAGCATTTT
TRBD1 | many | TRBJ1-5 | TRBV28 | CASSPQGAGQPQHF | TGTGCCAGCAGTCCACAGGGGGCCGGTCAGCCCCAGCATTTT
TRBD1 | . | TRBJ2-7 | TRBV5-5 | CASSLRTGYYEQYF | TGTGCCAGCAGCTTACGGACAGGGTACTACGAGCAGTACTTC
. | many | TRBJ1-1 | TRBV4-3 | CASSQGLERTEAFF | TGCGCCAGCAGCCAAGGCCTCGAGAGGACTGAAGCTTTCTTT
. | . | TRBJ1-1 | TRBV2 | CASRGLMNTEAFF | TGTGCCAGCAGGGGCCTCATGAACACTGAAGCTTTCTTT
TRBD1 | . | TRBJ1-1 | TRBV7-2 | CASSLDTGTGGTEAFF | TGTGCCAGCAGCTTGGACACCGGGACAGGGGGCACTGAAGCTTTCTTT
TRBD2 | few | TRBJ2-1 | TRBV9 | CASSAGTSVDEQFF | TGTGCCAGCAGCGCCGGGACTAGCGTCGATGAGCAGTTCTTC
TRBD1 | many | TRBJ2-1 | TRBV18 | CASSPGTGVNEQFF | TGTGCCAGCTCACCGGGGACAGGGGTAAATGAGCAGTTCTTC
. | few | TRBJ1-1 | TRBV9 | CASSVAINTGSPEAFF | TGTGCCAGCAGCGTAGCGATAAATACAGGGAGCCCTGAAGCTTTCTTT
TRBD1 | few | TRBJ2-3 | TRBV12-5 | CASGPGQGTDTQYF | TGTGCTAGTGGCCCGGGACAGGGGACAGATACGCAGTATTTT
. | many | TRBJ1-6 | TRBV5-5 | CASSAAEGSPLHF | TGTGCCAGCAGCGCCGCTGAGGGCTCACCCCTCCACTTT
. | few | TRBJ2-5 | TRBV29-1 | CSVESARDVGTQYF | TGCAGCGTTGAATCGGCTAGAGATGTGGGGACCCAGTACTTC
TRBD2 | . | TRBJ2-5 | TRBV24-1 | CATSRTSGRQETQYF | TGTGCCACCAGCAGGACTAGCGGGAGGCAAGAGACCCAGTACTTC
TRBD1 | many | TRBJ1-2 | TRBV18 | CASSPRWDRELYGYTF | TGTGCCAGCTCACCACGTTGGGACAGGGAGCTCTATGGCTACACCTTC
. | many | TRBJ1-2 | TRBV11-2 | CASSIRGGSNYGYTF | TGTGCCAGCAGCATACGGGGGGGCTCTAACTATGGCTACACCTTC
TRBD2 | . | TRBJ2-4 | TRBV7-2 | CASSDPTSGGGGGKNIQYF | TGTGCCAGCAGCGACCCCACTAGCGGGGGGGGAGGGGGCAAAAACATTCAGTACTTC
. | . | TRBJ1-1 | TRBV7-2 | CASSLDWGVGTEAFF | TGTGCCAGCAGCTTAGATTGGGGGGTGGGCACTGAAGCTTTCTTT
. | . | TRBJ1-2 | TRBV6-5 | CASSSEGPVYGYTF | TGTGCCAGCAGTTCGGAAGGTCCTGTCTATGGCTACACCTTC
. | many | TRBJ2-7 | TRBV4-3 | CASSQEAGLGYEQYF | TGCGCCAGCAGCCAAGAGGCAGGGTTGGGCTACGAGCAGTACTTC